Below are 20 T cell receptor beta chains sequenced from a single sample in a study of T cell changes during pregnancy in multiple sclerosis. Some clones are missing from TCRdb's copy, which holds only in-frame ones; the method was immunoSEQ multiplex PCR. The table records roughly 120,000 clones, 80% to 95% of them present only once. This specimen consisted of peripheral blood, obtained in the third trimester of pregnancy. The receptor set was obtained from a female donor with multiple sclerosis, enrolled in a pregnancy study.

V usage is TRBV18 and J usage is TRBJ2-1, with D possibly matching TRBD2 (6 bases). CDR3 size: 17 residues. Trimming shortened V by 4 bases and J by 2 bases, and 18 bases separated the two germline ends. Looked up from germline, CDR1 is KGHSH and CDR2 is LQKENI. The CDR3 is CASSRSMDGGAYNEQFF. CDR3 nucleotide sequence: TGTGCCAGCTCACGATCTATGGACGGGGGTGCCTACAATGAGCAGTTCTTC.

The rearrangement uses TRBV10-3 and TRBJ2-1, with D perhaps TRBD2 (6 bases). The CDR3 length is 14 residues. CDR1 ENHRY and CDR2 SYGVKD come from the germline V gene. Deletions cut 8 bases from V and 5 bases from J, with 16 bases between. CDR3 nucleotides: TGTGCCATCTCTTGGAGGGCCAAGGACAATGAGCAGTTCTTC. This sequence encodes CAISWRAKDNEQFF.

The J gene is TRBJ2-1, the V gene TRBV9; a possible D gene is TRBD1 (6 bases). This CDR3 has 19 residues. V lost 0 bases, J lost 2 bases, and 21 bases lay in between. The germline gives CDR1 SGDLS, CDR2 YYNGEE. The CDR3 DNA reads TGTGCCAGCAGCGTAGAAACACAAACAGGGAATCTCCCCTACAATGAGCAGTTCTTC. It yields the protein CASSVETQTGNLPYNEQFF.

The chain joins TRBV18 to TRBJ2-7, with no clear D. CDR1 and CDR2 (germline): KGHSH, LQKENI. V lost 6 bases, J lost 3 bases, and 9 bases lay in between. The CDR3 covers 12 residues. In DNA, the CDR3 is TGTGCCAGCTCGCAACTCGACTACGAGCAGTACTTC. Residues: CASSQLDYEQYF.

The chain couples TRBV30 to TRBJ2-2; unclear D gene. Trimming pared 3 bases from V and 6 bases from J, leaving 14 bases between. The CDR3 is made up of 14 amino acids. CDR1 and CDR2 from the germline V gene are GTSNPN and SVGIG (reference sequence). The CDR3 DNA sequence: TGTGCCTGGAGCGGCGAATACAGAGCCGGGGAGCTGTTTTTT. The encoded protein is CAWSGEYRAGELFF.

The V gene is TRBV27, the J gene TRBJ2-5; 12 nucleotides agree with TRBD2. J gave up 3 bases and V 2 bases, and 7 bases lay outside the gene matches. This CDR3 comprises 17 residues. Germline V gives CDR1 MNHEY, CDR2 SMNVEV (reference sequence). The CDR3 here is CASSLSQLAGGKETQYF. The CDR3 bases are TGTGCCAGCAGTTTAAGTCAACTAGCGGGGGGTAAAGAGACCCAGTACTTC.

The chain recombines TRBV5-1 with TRBJ2-5; 7 bases fit TRBD1. CDR3 size: 14 residues. V shed 4 bases and J 2 bases; nucleotides not matched to a gene: 5. Germline lookup yields CDR1 SGHRS and CDR2 YFSETQ. The DNA for the CDR3 is TGCGCCAGCAGCCCAGGGACAGTTCAAGAGACCCAGTACTTC. Protein product: CASSPGTVQETQYF.

The chain joins TRBV30 to TRBJ2-2; 9 bases match TRBD2. Losses at the gene ends were 8 bases for V and 4 bases for J; bases not matched to a gene: 8. The CDR3 spans 14 residues. Germline values: CDR1 GTSNPN, CDR2 SVGIG (reference sequence). This CDR3 is CAGGKAGGTGELFF. The CDR3 nucleotides read TGTGCCGGGGGCAAAGCGGGAGGCACCGGGGAGCTGTTTTTT.

This chain uses TRBV10-2 with TRBJ2-2; D is possibly TRBD1 (5 bases). The germline gives CDR1 WSHSY, CDR2 SAAADI. The CDR3 has 14 amino acids. Between the trimmed V and J ends, which lost 7 bases and 8 bases, there was a span of 17 bases. The CDR3 DNA sequence: TGCGCCAGCAACATCGGCAGGGTCGCGGGGGAGCTGTTTTTT. It encodes CASNIGRVAGELFF.

The V call is TRBV30, the J call TRBJ2-5, with 9 positions matching TRBD1. The CDR3 contains 14 residues. Germline assignment: CDR1 GTSNPN and CDR2 SVGIG (reference sequence). Trimming cost V 2 bases and J 7 bases; bases outside gene matches: 8. The CDR3 spells CAWSLTGGGGTQYF. DNA for the CDR3: TGTGCCTGGAGTTTGACAGGGGGGGGCGGGACCCAGTACTTC.

The chain joins TRBV5-4 to TRBJ2-1, with no clear D. The V end was cut by 0 bases, the J end by 7 bases, with 11 bases between. CDR3 length: 14 amino acids. CDR1 and CDR2 (germline): SGHNT, YYREEE (reference sequence). This chain's CDR3 is CASSLGPALNEQFF. CDR3 sequence (DNA): TGTGCCAGCAGCTTGGGCCCAGCGTTAAATGAGCAGTTCTTC.

The CDR3 spells CASSEVGQGRNEQFF. In DNA form, the CDR3 reads TGTGCCAGCAGTGAAGTTGGACAGGGTCGGAATGAGCAGTTCTTC. The chain uses TRBV6-1 and TRBJ2-1; 8 nucleotides align to TRBD1. Trimming took 1 base from V and 7 from J; bases not matched to a gene: 6. CDR3 length: 15 amino acids. Germline CDR1 is MNHNS and CDR2 is SASEGT.

A remark on this clone: A single base is all that separates this from a far larger clone, so a read error is likely. Other DNA sequences of this sample code for an identical CDR3. This chain connects TRBV7-3 to TRBJ2-7; TRBD1 might be the D (6 bases). The CDR3 consists of 13 residues. V lost 5 bases and J 0 bases, leaving 8 bases between the germline ends. In germline, CDR1 is SGHTA, CDR2 FQGTGA. CDR3 DNA: TGTGCCAGCAGCCCGGACAGCTCCTACGAGCAGTACTTC. This sequence encodes CASSPDSSYEQYF.

The rearrangement links TRBV6-1 to TRBJ2-5; 9 nucleotides line up with TRBD1. The CDR3 has 14 amino acids. Trimming removed 8 bases from V and 7 bases from J; junction bases left unmatched: 11. Germline CDR1 and CDR2: MNHNS and SASEGT. The CDR3, as DNA: TGTGCCAGCTGGGACAGGGCGGCCTATTTGACCCAGTACTTC. This encodes CASWDRAAYLTQYF.

This clone was seen a single time. The V and J genes are TRBV7-9 and TRBJ2-2; TRBD1 agrees at 9 bases. There are 14 residues in the CDR3. With V trimmed by 5 bases and J by 8 bases, 6 bases remained unmatched. Germline values: CDR1 SEHNR, CDR2 FQNEAQ (reference sequence). The CDR3 sequence is CASSPQGAAGELFF. CDR3 DNA: TGTGCCAGCAGCCCACAGGGGGCGGCGGGGGAGCTGTTTTTT.

V usage is TRBV10-3 and J usage is TRBJ2-7; weak D call: TRBD2 (5 bases). Germline CDR1 ENHRY, CDR2 SYGVKD. The CDR3 runs to 14 residues. The V gene lost 7 bases and the J gene lost 0 bases, with 13 bases spanning the gap. The CDR3 region has the DNA TGTGCCATCATGAAGGGAGAAGGCTCCTACGAGCAGTACTTC. Translating it yields CAIMKGEGSYEQYF.

In its sample, this clone was seen once. The chain has TRBV2 and TRBJ2-5; 12 bases fit TRBD1. With V trimmed by 8 bases and J by 4 bases, 2 bases remained unmatched. Germline CDR1 reads SNHLY; CDR2 reads FYNNEI. The CDR3 consists of 13 residues. The CDR3, as DNA: TGTGCCAGCTGGGACAGGGGGCGAGAGACCCAGTACTTC. Its protein is CASWDRGRETQYF.

This sequence joins TRBV2 and TRBJ1-1; 7 nucleotides agree with TRBD1. With 8 bases clipped from V and 5 bases from J, the junction kept 14 bases outside the gene matches. Germline values: CDR1 SNHLY, CDR2 FYNNEI. CDR3 length: 15 residues. Here the CDR3 reads CASLTGTSPPTEAFF. The CDR3 nucleotides read TGTGCCAGCTTGACAGGGACCTCACCGCCGACTGAAGCTTTCTTT.

The chain carries TRBV27 and TRBJ1-5; 7 bases fit TRBD1. Germline V gives CDR1 MNHEY, CDR2 SMNVEV (reference sequence). V trimming: 6 bases; J trimming: 1 base; junction bases outside the gene matches: 9. The CDR3 covers 16 residues. CDR3 nucleotide sequence: TGTGCCAGCAGCCCGAACTACAGGGGAAGCAATCAGCCCCAGCATTTT. Amino acids: CASSPNYRGSNQPQHF.

This clone turned up a few times. The CDR3: CASSSGQADTGELFF. The DNA for the CDR3 is TGTGCCAGCAGCTCTGGACAGGCAGACACCGGGGAGCTGTTTTTT. The chain couples TRBV28 to TRBJ2-2; 7 positions match TRBD1. V gave up 6 bases and J gave up 3 bases; unmatched junction bases: 7. The CDR3 has 15 amino acids. Germline CDR1 MDHEN, CDR2 SYDVKM. Drawing the rest from reference TRBV28 and TRBJ2-2, the complete variable domain is DVKVTQSSRYLVKRTGEKVFLECVQDMDHENMFWYRQDPGLGLRLIYFSYDVKMKEKGDIPEGYSVSREKKERFSLILESASTNQTSMYLCASSSGQADTGELFFGEGSRLTVL.